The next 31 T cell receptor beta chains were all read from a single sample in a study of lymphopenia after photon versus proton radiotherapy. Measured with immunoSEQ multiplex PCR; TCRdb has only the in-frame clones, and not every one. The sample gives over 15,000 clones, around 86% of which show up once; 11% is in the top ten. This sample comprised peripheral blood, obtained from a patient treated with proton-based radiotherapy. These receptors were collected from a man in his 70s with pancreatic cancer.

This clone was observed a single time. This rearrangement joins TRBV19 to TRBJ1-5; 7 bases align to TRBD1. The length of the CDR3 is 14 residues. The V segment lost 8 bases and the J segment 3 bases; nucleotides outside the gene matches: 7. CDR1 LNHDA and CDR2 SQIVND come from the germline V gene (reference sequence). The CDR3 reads CASDRTGDNQPQHF. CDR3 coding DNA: TGTGCCAGTGACCGAACAGGGGACAATCAGCCCCAGCATTTT.

The CDR3 DNA is TGTGCCAGTAGTACACCCCGCTCCGAACTCACAGATACGCAGTATTTT. Residues: CASSTPRSELTDTQYF. This sequence joins TRBV19 and TRBJ2-3; D gene ambiguous. The CDR3 is 16 residues long. Between the trimmed V and J ends, which lost 4 bases and 2 bases, there was a span of 16 bases. Germline V lookup: CDR1 LNHDA, CDR2 SQIVND (reference sequence).

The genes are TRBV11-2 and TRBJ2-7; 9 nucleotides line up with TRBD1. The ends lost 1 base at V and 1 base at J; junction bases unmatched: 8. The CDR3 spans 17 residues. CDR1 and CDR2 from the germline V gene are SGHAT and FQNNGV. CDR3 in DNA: TGTGCCAGCAGCTTAGTATTGGGGACAGGGCCTTCCTACGAGCAGTACTTC. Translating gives CASSLVLGTGPSYEQYF.

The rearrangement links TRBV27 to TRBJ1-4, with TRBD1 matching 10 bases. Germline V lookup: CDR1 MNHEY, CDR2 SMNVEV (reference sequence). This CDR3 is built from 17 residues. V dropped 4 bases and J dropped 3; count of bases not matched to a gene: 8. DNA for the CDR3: TGTGCCAGCAGTTCGAGGGACAGGGGTTTGTCTAATGAAAAACTGTTTTTT. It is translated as CASSSRDRGLSNEKLFF.

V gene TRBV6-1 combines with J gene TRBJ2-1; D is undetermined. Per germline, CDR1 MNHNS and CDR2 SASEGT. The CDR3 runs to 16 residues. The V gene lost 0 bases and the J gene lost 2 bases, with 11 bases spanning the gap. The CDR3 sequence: CASSEAWVAAYNEQFF. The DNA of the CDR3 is TGTGCCAGCAGTGAAGCTTGGGTAGCCGCCTACAATGAGCAGTTCTTC.

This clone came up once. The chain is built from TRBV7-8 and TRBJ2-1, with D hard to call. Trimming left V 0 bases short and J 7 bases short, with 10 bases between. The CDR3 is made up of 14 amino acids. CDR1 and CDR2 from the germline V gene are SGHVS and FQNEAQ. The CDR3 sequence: CASSLASIENEQFF. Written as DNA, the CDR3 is TGTGCCAGCAGCTTAGCGTCGATTGAGAATGAGCAGTTCTTC. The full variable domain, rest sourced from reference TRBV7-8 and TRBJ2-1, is GAGVSQSPRYKVAKRGQDVALRCDPISGHVSLFWYQQALGQGPEFLTYFQNEAQLDKSGLPSDRFFAERPEGSVSTLKIQRTQQEDSAVYLCASSLASIENEQFFGPGTRLTVL.

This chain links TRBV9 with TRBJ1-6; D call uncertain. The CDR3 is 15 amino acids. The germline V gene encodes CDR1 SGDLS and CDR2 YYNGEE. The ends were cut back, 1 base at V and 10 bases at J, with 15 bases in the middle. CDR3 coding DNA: TGTGCCAGCAGCGTATCCCCCTCGAGAGAATCACCCCTCCACTTT. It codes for CASSVSPSRESPLHF.

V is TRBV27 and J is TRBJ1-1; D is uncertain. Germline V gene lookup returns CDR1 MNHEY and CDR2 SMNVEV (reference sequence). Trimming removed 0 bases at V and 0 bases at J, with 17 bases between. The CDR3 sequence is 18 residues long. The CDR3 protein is CASSLSPLVRDLNTEAFF. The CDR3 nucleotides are TGTGCCAGCAGTTTATCCCCCCTAGTGAGAGATTTGAACACTGAAGCTTTCTTT.

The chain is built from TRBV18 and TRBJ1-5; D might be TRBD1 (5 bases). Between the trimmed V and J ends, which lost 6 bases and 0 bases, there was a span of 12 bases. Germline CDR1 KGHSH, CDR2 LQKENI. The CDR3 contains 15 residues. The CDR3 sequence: CASSPGRVSNQPQHF. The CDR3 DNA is TGTGCCAGCTCCCCGGGACGGGTTAGCAATCAGCCCCAGCATTTT. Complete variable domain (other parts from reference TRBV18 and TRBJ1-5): NAGVMQNPRHLVRRRGQEARLRCSPMKGHSHVYWYRQLPEEGLKFMVYLQKENIIDESGMPKERFSAEFPKEGPSILRIQQVVRGDSAAYFCASSPGRVSNQPQHFGDGTRLSIL.

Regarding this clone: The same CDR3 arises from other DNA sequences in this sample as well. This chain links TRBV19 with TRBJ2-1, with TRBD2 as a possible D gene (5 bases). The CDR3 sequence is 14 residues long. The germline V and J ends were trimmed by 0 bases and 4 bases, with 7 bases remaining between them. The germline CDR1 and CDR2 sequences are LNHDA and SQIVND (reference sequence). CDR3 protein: CASSIDPGYNEQFF. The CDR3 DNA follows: TGTGCCAGTAGTATAGATCCGGGATACAATGAGCAGTTCTTC.

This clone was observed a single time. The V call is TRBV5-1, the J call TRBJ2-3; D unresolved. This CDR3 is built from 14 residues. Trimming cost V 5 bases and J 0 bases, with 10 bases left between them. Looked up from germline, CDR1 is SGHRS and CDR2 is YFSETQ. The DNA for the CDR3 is TGCGCCAGCAGAACGCAGCCTAGCACAGATACGCAGTATTTT. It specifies CASRTQPSTDTQYF.

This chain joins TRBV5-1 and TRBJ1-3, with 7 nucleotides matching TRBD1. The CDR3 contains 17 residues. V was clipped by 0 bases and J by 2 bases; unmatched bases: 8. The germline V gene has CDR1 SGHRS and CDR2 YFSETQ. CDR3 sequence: CASSLGRLQGPGNTIYF. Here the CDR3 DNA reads TGCGCCAGCAGCTTGGGACGATTACAGGGGCCTGGAAACACCATATATTTT.

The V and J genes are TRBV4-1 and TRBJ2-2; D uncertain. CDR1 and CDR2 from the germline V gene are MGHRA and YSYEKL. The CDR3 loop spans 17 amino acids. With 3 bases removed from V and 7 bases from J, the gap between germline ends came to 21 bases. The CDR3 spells CASSHVFVRRVGGELFF. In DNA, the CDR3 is TGCGCCAGCAGCCATGTCTTTGTTCGACGAGTTGGCGGGGAGCTGTTTTTT.

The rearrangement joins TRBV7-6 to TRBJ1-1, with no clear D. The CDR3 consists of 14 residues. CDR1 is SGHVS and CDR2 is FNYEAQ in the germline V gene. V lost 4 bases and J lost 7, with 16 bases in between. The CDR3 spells CASSSRPGNSEAFF. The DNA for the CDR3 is TGTGCCAGCAGCTCCAGGCCCGGAAATAGTGAAGCTTTCTTT.

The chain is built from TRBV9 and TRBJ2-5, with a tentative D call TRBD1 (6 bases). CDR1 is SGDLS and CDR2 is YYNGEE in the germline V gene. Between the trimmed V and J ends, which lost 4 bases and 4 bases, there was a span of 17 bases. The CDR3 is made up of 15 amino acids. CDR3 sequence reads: CASSFRDNPGETQYF. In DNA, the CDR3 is TGTGCCAGCAGCTTCCGGGACAACCCCGGAGAGACCCAGTACTTC. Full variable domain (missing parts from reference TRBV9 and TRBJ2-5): DSGVTQTPKHLITATGQRVTLRCSPRSGDLSVYWYQQSLDQGLQFLIQYYNGEERAKGNILERFSAQQFPDLHSELNLSSLELGDSALYFCASSFRDNPGETQYFGPGTRLLVL.

The CDR3 is CASSGQSNSEKAFF. CDR3 nucleotide sequence: TGTGCCAGTAGTGGACAGTCCAACTCGGAGAAAGCTTTCTTT. The gene calls are TRBV19 and TRBJ1-1; perhaps TRBD1 as D (6 bases). CDR3 size: 14 residues. The germline gives CDR1 LNHDA, CDR2 SQIVND (reference sequence). V lost 5 bases and J 9 bases, leaving 19 bases between the germline ends.

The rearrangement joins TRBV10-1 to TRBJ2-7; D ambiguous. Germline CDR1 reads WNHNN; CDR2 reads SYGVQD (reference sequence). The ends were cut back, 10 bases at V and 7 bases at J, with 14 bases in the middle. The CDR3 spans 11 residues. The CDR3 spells CATETIGEQYF. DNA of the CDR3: TGCGCCACCGAGACGATAGGGGAGCAGTACTTC.

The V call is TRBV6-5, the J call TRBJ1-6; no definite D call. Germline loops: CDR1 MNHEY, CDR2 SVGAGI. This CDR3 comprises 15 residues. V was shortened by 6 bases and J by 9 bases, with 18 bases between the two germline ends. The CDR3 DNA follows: TGTGCCAGCAGACCATTTATGGTATCGTCTTCACCCCTCCACTTT. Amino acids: CASRPFMVSSSPLHF.

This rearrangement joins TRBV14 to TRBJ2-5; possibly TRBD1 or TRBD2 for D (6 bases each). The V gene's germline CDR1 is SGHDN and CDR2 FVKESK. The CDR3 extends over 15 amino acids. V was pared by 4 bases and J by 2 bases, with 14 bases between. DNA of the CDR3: TGTGCCAGCAGCCGCTTGAGGGGGGAACAAGAGACCCAGTACTTC. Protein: CASSRLRGEQETQYF.

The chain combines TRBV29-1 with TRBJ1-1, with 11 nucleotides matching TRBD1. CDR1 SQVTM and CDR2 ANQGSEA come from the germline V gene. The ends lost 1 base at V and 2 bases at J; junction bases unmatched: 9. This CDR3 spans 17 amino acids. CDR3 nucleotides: TGCAGCGTTGAAGCAAAAGGGACAGGGGGTTCTAACACTGAAGCTTTCTTT. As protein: CSVEAKGTGGSNTEAFF. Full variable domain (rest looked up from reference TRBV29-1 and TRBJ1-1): SAVISQKPSRDICQRGTSLTIQCQVDSQVTMMFWYRQQPGQSLTLIATANQGSEATYESGFVIDKFPISRPNLTFSTLTVSNMSPEDSSIYLCSVEAKGTGGSNTEAFFGQGTRLTVV.

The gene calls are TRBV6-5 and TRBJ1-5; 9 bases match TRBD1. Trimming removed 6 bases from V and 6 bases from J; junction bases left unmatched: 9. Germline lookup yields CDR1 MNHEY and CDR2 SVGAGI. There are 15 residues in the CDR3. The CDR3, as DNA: TGTGCCAGCAGAAGGGGACAGGGCGGGGGTCAGCCCCAGCATTTT. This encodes CASRRGQGGGQPQHF.

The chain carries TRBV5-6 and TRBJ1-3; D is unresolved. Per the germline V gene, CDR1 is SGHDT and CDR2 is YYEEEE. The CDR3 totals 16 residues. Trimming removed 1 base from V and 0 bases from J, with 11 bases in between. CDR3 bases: TGTGCCAGCAGCTTGTCGTATAGGCTCTCTGGAAACACCATATATTTT. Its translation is CASSLSYRLSGNTIYF.

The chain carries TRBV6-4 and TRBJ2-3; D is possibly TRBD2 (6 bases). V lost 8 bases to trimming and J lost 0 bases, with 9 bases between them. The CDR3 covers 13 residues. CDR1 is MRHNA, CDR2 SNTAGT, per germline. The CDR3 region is CASGRESTDTQYF. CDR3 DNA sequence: TGTGCCAGCGGCCGGGAGAGCACAGATACGCAGTATTTT.

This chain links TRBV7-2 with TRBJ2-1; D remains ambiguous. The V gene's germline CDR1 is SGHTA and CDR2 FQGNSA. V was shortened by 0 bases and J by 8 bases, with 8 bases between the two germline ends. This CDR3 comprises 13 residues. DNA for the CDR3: TGTGCCAGCAGCTTAGCGGGATTCCATGAGCAGTTCTTC. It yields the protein CASSLAGFHEQFF.

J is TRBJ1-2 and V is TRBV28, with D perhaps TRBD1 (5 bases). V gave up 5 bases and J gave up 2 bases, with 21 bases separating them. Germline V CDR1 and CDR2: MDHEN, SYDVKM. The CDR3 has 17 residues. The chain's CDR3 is CASSPIGQGSSNYGYTF. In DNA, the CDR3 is TGTGCCAGCAGTCCCATAGGCCAGGGAAGTTCAAACTATGGCTACACCTTC.

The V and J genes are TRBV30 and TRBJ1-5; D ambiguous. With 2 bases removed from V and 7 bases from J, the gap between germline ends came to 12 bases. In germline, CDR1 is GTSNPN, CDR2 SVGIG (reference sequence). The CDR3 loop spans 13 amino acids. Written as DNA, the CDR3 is TGTGCCTGGAGTCTTTCAGTGAGGCAGCCCCAGCATTTT. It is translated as CAWSLSVRQPQHF.

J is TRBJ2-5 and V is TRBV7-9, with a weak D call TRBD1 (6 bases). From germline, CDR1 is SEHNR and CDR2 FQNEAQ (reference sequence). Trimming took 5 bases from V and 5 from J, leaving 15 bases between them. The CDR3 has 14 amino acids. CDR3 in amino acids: CASSTYRETETQYF. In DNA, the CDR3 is TGTGCCAGCAGCACCTACAGGGAGACGGAGACCCAGTACTTC.

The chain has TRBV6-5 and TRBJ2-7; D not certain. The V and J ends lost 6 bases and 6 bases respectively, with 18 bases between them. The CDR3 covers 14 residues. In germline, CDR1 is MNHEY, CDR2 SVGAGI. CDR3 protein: CASSSRAATSEQYF. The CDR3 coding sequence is TGTGCCAGCAGCTCTAGGGCCGCTACGAGCGAGCAGTACTTC.

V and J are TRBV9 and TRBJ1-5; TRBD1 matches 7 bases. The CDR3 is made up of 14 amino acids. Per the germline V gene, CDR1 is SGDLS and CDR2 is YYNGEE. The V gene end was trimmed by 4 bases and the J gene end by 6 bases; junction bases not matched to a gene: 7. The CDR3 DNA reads TGTGCCAGCAGCCCTGGACCAGGGGGTCAGCCCCAGCATTTT. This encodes CASSPGPGGQPQHF.

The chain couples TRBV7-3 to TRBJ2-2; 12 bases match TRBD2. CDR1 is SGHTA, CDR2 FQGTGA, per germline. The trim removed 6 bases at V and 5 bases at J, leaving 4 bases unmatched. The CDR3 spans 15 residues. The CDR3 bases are TGTGCCAGCAGTCTCGGGACTAGCGGGACCGGGGAGCTGTTTTTT. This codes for CASSLGTSGTGELFF.

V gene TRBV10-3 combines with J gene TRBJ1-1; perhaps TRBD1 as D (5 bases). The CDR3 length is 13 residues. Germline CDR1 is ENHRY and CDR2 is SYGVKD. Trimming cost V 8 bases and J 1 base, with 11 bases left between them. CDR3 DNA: TGTGCCATCGGGTTCGGGGGGAACACTGAAGCTTTCTTT. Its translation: CAIGFGGNTEAFF.